The 15 T cell receptor beta chains reported below all come from one sample, sequenced in a study of T cell responses to AZD1222 COVID-19 vaccine. Assay: immunoSEQ multiplex PCR; the TCRdb copy retains only in-frame clones and omits some. The sample has 150,000 or so clones; 75% to 90% are singletons. The sample here was peripheral blood, taken on day 0 of AZD1222 vaccination. The receptors were gathered from an adult in good health.

This clone has a single count. In DNA, the CDR3 is TGTGCCAGCAGCTTCGTCGTCACTGAAGCTTTCTTT. This sequence encodes CASSFVVTEAFF. The chain combines TRBV11-2 with TRBJ1-1; no firm D call. The CDR3 has 12 residues. Trimming left V 3 bases short and J 4 bases short, with 6 bases between. The germline V gene has CDR1 SGHAT and CDR2 FQNNGV.

V and J are TRBV10-3 and TRBJ1-5; D remains unclear. In germline, CDR1 is ENHRY, CDR2 SYGVKD. The CDR3 has 16 residues. Between the trimmed V and J ends, which lost 3 bases and 2 bases, there was a span of 14 bases. This chain's CDR3 is CAISERPIGGNQPQHF. The CDR3 bases are TGTGCCATCAGTGAACGACCAATCGGGGGCAATCAGCCCCAGCATTTT.

The chain uses TRBV9 and TRBJ1-6, with unresolved D. Germline CDR1 SGDLS, CDR2 YYNGEE. Trimming left V 0 bases short and J 0 bases short, with 4 bases between. The CDR3 is made up of 15 amino acids. CDR3 in amino acids: CASSVGGSYNSPLHF. CDR3 in DNA: TGTGCCAGCAGCGTAGGGGGCTCCTATAATTCACCCCTCCACTTT.

This chain links TRBV15 with TRBJ1-6; maybe TRBD1 (6 bases). The CDR3 runs 16 residues. Trimming removed 0 bases from V and 5 bases from J, with 11 bases in between. Germline-derived CDR1 and CDR2 are LNHNV and YYDKDF (reference sequence). The chain's CDR3 is CATSRDVDRNNSPLHF. CDR3 coding DNA: TGTGCCACCAGCAGAGATGTGGACAGAAATAATTCACCCCTCCACTTT.

The V call is TRBV6-5, the J call TRBJ1-6; unclear D gene. The CDR3 has 14 amino acids. The V gene lost 3 bases and the J gene lost 0 bases, with 3 bases spanning the gap. The V gene's germline CDR1 is MNHEY and CDR2 SVGAGI. CDR3 loop: CASSYGSYNSPLHF. CDR3 nucleotides: TGTGCCAGCAGTTATGGCTCCTATAATTCACCCCTCCACTTT.

The chain uses TRBV29-1 and TRBJ1-2; D is unclear. Germline assignment: CDR1 SQVTM and CDR2 ANQGSEA. This CDR3 contains 11 residues. Trimming took 5 bases from V and 5 from J, leaving 9 bases between them. CDR3 sequence reads: CSVRQEYGYTF. The CDR3 DNA sequence: TGCAGCGTTCGTCAGGAATATGGCTACACCTTC.

V and J are TRBV5-5 and TRBJ2-6; D unclear. V lost 3 bases to trimming and J lost 1 base, with 8 bases between them. The CDR3 spans 15 residues. Per germline, CDR1 SGHKS and CDR2 YYEKEE (reference sequence). The CDR3: CASSWYPSGANVLTF. CDR3 sequence (DNA): TGTGCCAGCAGCTGGTACCCATCTGGGGCCAACGTCCTGACTTTC.

The V and J genes are TRBV6-5 and TRBJ1-4; D is undetermined. Trimming took 6 bases from V and 4 from J, leaving 12 bases between them. This CDR3 spans 14 amino acids. The V gene's germline CDR1 is MNHEY and CDR2 SVGAGI. CDR3 region: CASRREWGNEKLFF. The CDR3, as DNA: TGTGCCAGCAGGAGAGAGTGGGGTAATGAAAAACTGTTTTTT.

This chain joins TRBV14 and TRBJ1-1, with TRBD1 identical over 8 bases. Per the germline V gene, CDR1 is SGHDN and CDR2 is FVKESK. Unmatched junction bases numbered 17, after V lost 1 base and J lost 1 base. The CDR3 runs to 20 residues. The CDR3: CASSQVAGGRNIVRNTEAFF. The CDR3 DNA follows: TGTGCCAGCAGCCAAGTGGCAGGGGGCCGCAATATTGTCAGGAACACTGAAGCTTTCTTT.

The rearrangement links TRBV19 to TRBJ2-5; D might be TRBD2 (6 bases). V gave up 5 bases and J gave up 1 base, with 11 bases separating them. This CDR3 has 14 amino acids. Germline assignment: CDR1 LNHDA and CDR2 SQIVND (reference sequence). DNA of the CDR3: TGTGCCAGTAGTGTTACCGGGAGCCAAGAGACCCAGTACTTC. Translated: CASSVTGSQETQYF.

The rearrangement links TRBV7-2 to TRBJ1-3, with no clear D. The germline gives CDR1 SGHTA, CDR2 FQGNSA. Trimming stripped 2 bases from V and 2 bases from J, with 7 bases between. The CDR3 is 14 residues long. CDR3 in amino acids: CASSLSGAGNTIYF. The CDR3 nucleotides read TGTGCCAGCAGCTTATCCGGCGCTGGAAACACCATATATTTT.

The J gene is TRBJ1-2, the V gene TRBV6-5; TRBD1 matches 7 bases. Germline CDR1 is MNHEY and CDR2 is SVGAGI. Losses at the gene ends were 2 bases for V and 4 bases for J; bases not matched to a gene: 7. This CDR3 contains 15 residues. In DNA, the CDR3 is TGTGCCAGCAGTTACGAGCCAGGGACAGTCTATGGCTACACCTTC. This codes for CASSYEPGTVYGYTF.

The chain employs TRBV3-1 (or the pseudogene TRBV3-2) and TRBJ1-6; no reliable D call. The V and J ends lost 4 bases and 10 bases respectively, with 11 bases between them. CDR3 length: 13 amino acids. In germline, CDR1 is LGHDT, CDR2 YNNKEL (reference sequence). The CDR3 sequence: CASSRQSGSPLHF. Here the CDR3 DNA reads TGTGCCAGCAGCCGACAATCCGGGTCACCCCTCCACTTT.

The chain has TRBV10-3 and TRBJ2-7, with 10 bases that match TRBD1. The CDR3 runs 16 residues. The germline CDR1 and CDR2 sequences are ENHRY and SYGVKD. V shed 11 bases, J shed 1 base, and the junction held 14 bases outside the gene matches. CDR3 in amino acids: CAARRGGQGVSYEQYF. The CDR3 DNA follows: TGTGCCGCCCGACGAGGTGGACAGGGGGTTTCCTACGAGCAGTACTTC.

The chain uses TRBV19 and TRBJ1-5; D not certain. This CDR3 comprises 13 residues. V was clipped by 1 base and J by 7 bases, with 8 bases between them. Germline V lookup: CDR1 LNHDA, CDR2 SQIVND (reference sequence). CDR3 protein: CASSIVAKQPQHF. Here the CDR3 DNA reads TGTGCCAGTAGTATAGTGGCAAAACAGCCCCAGCATTTT.